The rows below give T cell receptor beta chains drawn from one sample of a study of immune cell composition in non-small cell lung cancer. Profiled with immunoSEQ multiplex PCR; TCRdb holds only in-frame clones, not every one. The sample comprises 2,500 to 4,000 clones, roughly 85% of which are singletons, and about 8.3% rests with the top ten. Source material: lung tumor tissue. The receptors were sampled from a human donor with non-small cell lung cancer. Each CDR3 is given with its conserved first and last residue. The D gene is left open where the match is weak. The listing skips clone size in some rows; elsewhere it reads once, few, many or a size class.

d_gene: TRBD2; abundance: .; v_gene: TRBV27; j_gene: TRBJ2-1; CDR3aa: CASSSGGVLNEQFF; CDR3nt: TGTGCCAGCTCTTCGGGGGGAGTTTTGAATGAGCAGTTCTTC
d_gene: .; abundance: .; v_gene: TRBV11-3; j_gene: TRBJ1-1; CDR3aa: CASSPGGSGGTEAFF; CDR3nt: TGTGCCAGCAGCCCGGGTGGGTCCGGGGGCACTGAAGCTTTCTTT
d_gene: TRBD1; abundance: .; v_gene: TRBV19; j_gene: TRBJ1-5; CDR3aa: CASRGQGNQPQHF; CDR3nt: TGTGCCAGTAGGGGACAGGGTAATCAGCCCCAGCATTTT
d_gene: .; abundance: .; v_gene: TRBV29-1; j_gene: TRBJ2-7; CDR3aa: CSVGVDRTYEQYF; CDR3nt: TGCAGCGTGGGGGTGGACAGAACCTACGAGCAGTACTTC
d_gene: .; abundance: .; v_gene: TRBV27; j_gene: TRBJ1-1; CDR3aa: CASSNREGAMRRGTEAFF; CDR3nt: TGTGCCAGCAGTAACCGCGAGGGTGCAATGAGGAGGGGCACTGAAGCTTTCTTT
d_gene: .; abundance: .; v_gene: TRBV19; j_gene: TRBJ1-1; CDR3aa: CASSVQGRGTEAFF; CDR3nt: TGTGCCAGTAGTGTACAGGGACGGGGCACTGAAGCTTTCTTT
d_gene: TRBD1; abundance: .; v_gene: TRBV19; j_gene: TRBJ1-1; CDR3aa: CASSMDGTAMTEAFF; CDR3nt: TGTGCCAGTAGTATGGACGGGACAGCGATGACTGAAGCTTTCTTT
d_gene: TRBD1; abundance: once; v_gene: TRBV10-1; j_gene: TRBJ2-5; CDR3aa: CASSERTGFQETQYF; CDR3nt: TGCGCCAGCAGTGAACGGACAGGGTTCCAAGAGACCCAGTACTTC
d_gene: TRBD2; abundance: .; v_gene: TRBV19; j_gene: TRBJ2-3; CDR3aa: CASKRLAGENTDTQYF; CDR3nt: TGTGCCAGTAAAAGACTAGCGGGAGAGAACACAGATACGCAGTATTTT
d_gene: TRBD2; abundance: .; v_gene: TRBV28; j_gene: TRBJ2-7; CDR3aa: CASRDLPAGGYEQYF; CDR3nt: TGTGCCAGCAGGGATCTCCCAGCGGGGGGCTACGAGCAGTACTTC
d_gene: TRBD2; abundance: .; v_gene: TRBV9; j_gene: TRBJ2-3; CDR3aa: CASSRGLAGTTDTQYF; CDR3nt: TGTGCCAGCAGCCGTGGACTAGCGGGTACCACAGATACGCAGTATTTT
d_gene: .; abundance: few; v_gene: TRBV28; j_gene: TRBJ1-5; CDR3aa: CASSFAGNSGNQPQHF; CDR3nt: TGTGCCAGCAGTTTTGCGGGAAACTCGGGCAATCAGCCCCAGCATTTT
d_gene: .; abundance: .; v_gene: TRBV7-9; j_gene: TRBJ2-1; CDR3aa: CASSRASSYNEQFF; CDR3nt: TGTGCCAGCAGCCGCGCTAGCTCCTACAATGAGCAGTTCTTC
d_gene: TRBD2; abundance: .; v_gene: TRBV4-1; j_gene: TRBJ2-7; CDR3aa: CASSQDASLAGGYEQYF; CDR3nt: TGCGCCAGCAGCCAAGATGCATCCCTAGCGGGAGGCTACGAGCAGTACTTC
d_gene: .; abundance: .; v_gene: TRBV29-1; j_gene: TRBJ1-1; CDR3aa: CSAYPGTTNTEAFF; CDR3nt: TGCAGCGCTTACCCCGGGACAACGAACACTGAAGCTTTCTTT
d_gene: .; abundance: few; v_gene: TRBV7-2; j_gene: TRBJ2-7; CDR3aa: CASSSGLIPYEQYF; CDR3nt: TGTGCCAGCAGCTCAGGACTCATTCCCTACGAGCAGTACTTC
d_gene: TRBD1; abundance: .; v_gene: TRBV28; j_gene: TRBJ2-3; CDR3aa: CASSILGQGSRDTQYF; CDR3nt: TGTGCCAGCAGCATATTGGGACAGGGAAGCAGGGATACGCAGTATTTT
d_gene: TRBD2; abundance: .; v_gene: TRBV6-1; j_gene: TRBJ2-5; CDR3aa: CASSEVGRGREQYF; CDR3nt: TGTGCCAGCAGTGAAGTAGGTCGAGGGCGGGAGCAGTACTTC
d_gene: .; abundance: .; v_gene: TRBV11-2; j_gene: TRBJ2-7; CDR3aa: CASSGGNYEQYF; CDR3nt: TGTGCCAGCAGCGGCGGAAACTACGAGCAGTACTTC
d_gene: TRBD2; abundance: .; v_gene: TRBV6-6; j_gene: TRBJ2-1; CDR3aa: CASRNSGTSGNEQFF; CDR3nt: TGTGCCAGCAGAAATTCCGGGACTAGCGGCAATGAGCAGTTCTTC
d_gene: TRBD1; abundance: .; v_gene: TRBV28; j_gene: TRBJ1-2; CDR3aa: CASTPGQDNYGYTF; CDR3nt: TGTGCCAGTACTCCGGGACAGGATAACTATGGCTACACCTTC
d_gene: .; abundance: .; v_gene: TRBV28; j_gene: TRBJ2-7; CDR3aa: CASSLWDSRHEQYF; CDR3nt: TGTGCCAGCAGTTTATGGGACAGCAGGCACGAGCAGTACTTC
d_gene: .; abundance: .; v_gene: TRBV5-8; j_gene: TRBJ2-7; CDR3aa: CASSFQLGGTYEQYF; CDR3nt: TGTGCCAGCAGCTTCCAATTGGGCGGGACCTACGAGCAGTACTTC
d_gene: .; abundance: few; v_gene: TRBV27; j_gene: TRBJ2-1; CDR3aa: CASSPRGTTQGEQFF; CDR3nt: TGTGCCAGCAGTCCCCGCGGGACTACCCAGGGGGAGCAGTTCTTC
d_gene: TRBD1; abundance: .; v_gene: TRBV10-1; j_gene: TRBJ1-4; CDR3aa: CASRCRDRGAGLFF; CDR3nt: TGCGCCAGCAGGTGCCGGGACAGGGGAGCGGGACTGTTTTTT
d_gene: TRBD2; abundance: .; v_gene: TRBV4-2; j_gene: TRBJ2-7; CDR3aa: CASSQWLAGAGHYEQYF; CDR3nt: TGTGCCAGCAGCCAATGGCTAGCGGGAGCTGGGCACTACGAGCAGTACTTC
d_gene: TRBD1; abundance: .; v_gene: TRBV7-6; j_gene: TRBJ2-1; CDR3aa: CASSQGDRHSYNEQFF; CDR3nt: TGTGCCAGCAGTCAGGGGGACCGTCACTCCTACAATGAGCAGTTCTTC
d_gene: TRBD1; abundance: .; v_gene: TRBV28; j_gene: TRBJ1-2; CDR3aa: CASSLNRGLYEVTTF; CDR3nt: TGTGCCAGCAGTTTGAACAGGGGGCTTTATGAGGTCACCACCTTC
d_gene: .; abundance: few; v_gene: TRBV28; j_gene: TRBJ1-2; CDR3aa: CASSLSAGYGYTF; CDR3nt: TGTGCCAGCAGTTTATCGGCAGGCTATGGCTACACCTTC
d_gene: TRBD1; abundance: .; v_gene: TRBV28; j_gene: TRBJ2-7; CDR3aa: CASSFGTGDYEQYF; CDR3nt: TGTGCCAGCAGTTTCGGGACAGGGGACTACGAGCAGTACTTC
d_gene: TRBD1; abundance: .; v_gene: TRBV6-6; j_gene: TRBJ2-5; CDR3aa: CASSTQGPQETQYF; CDR3nt: TGTGCCAGCAGCACACAGGGGCCCCAAGAGACCCAGTACTTC
d_gene: .; abundance: .; v_gene: TRBV30; j_gene: TRBJ2-3; CDR3aa: CATTPGRMNTDTQYF; CDR3nt: TGTGCTACAACACCGGGGAGGATGAACACAGATACGCAGTATTTT
d_gene: TRBD2; abundance: .; v_gene: TRBV30; j_gene: TRBJ2-1; CDR3aa: CAWSDSGRGNEQFF; CDR3nt: TGTGCCTGGAGTGATAGCGGGAGGGGAAATGAGCAGTTCTTC
d_gene: .; abundance: .; v_gene: TRBV28; j_gene: TRBJ2-7; CDR3aa: CASSLELFRGSYEQYF; CDR3nt: TGTGCCAGCAGTTTGGAGCTTTTCCGGGGGTCCTACGAGCAGTACTTC
d_gene: TRBD1; abundance: .; v_gene: TRBV28; j_gene: TRBJ1-2; CDR3aa: CASSLGQLRFYTF; CDR3nt: TGTGCCAGCAGCTTGGGACAGCTACGTTTCTACACCTTC
d_gene: TRBD2; abundance: .; v_gene: TRBV11-2; j_gene: TRBJ2-7; CDR3aa: CASSRAGVYEQYF; CDR3nt: TGTGCCAGCAGCAGAGCGGGAGTATACGAGCAGTACTTC
d_gene: .; abundance: .; v_gene: TRBV28; j_gene: TRBJ2-5; CDR3aa: CASSFLETQYF; CDR3nt: TGTGCCAGCAGTTTCCTAGAGACCCAGTACTTC
d_gene: .; abundance: .; v_gene: TRBV5-1; j_gene: TRBJ1-2; CDR3aa: CASSAGESNYGYTF; CDR3nt: TGCGCCAGCAGCGCGGGGGAGAGTAACTATGGCTACACCTTC
d_gene: .; abundance: .; v_gene: TRBV28; j_gene: TRBJ2-7; CDR3aa: CASSPTDTPYEQYF; CDR3nt: TGTGCCAGCAGTCCTACGGACACTCCCTACGAGCAGTACTTC
d_gene: TRBD1; abundance: .; v_gene: TRBV10-3; j_gene: TRBJ2-2; CDR3aa: CAIRAGTGDTGELFF; CDR3nt: TGTGCCATCAGAGCCGGGACAGGGGACACCGGGGAGCTGTTTTTT
d_gene: TRBD1; abundance: .; v_gene: TRBV27; j_gene: TRBJ2-7; CDR3aa: CASSSRDSYPYEQYF; CDR3nt: TGTGCCAGCAGTTCCCGGGACAGCTATCCCTACGAGCAGTACTTC
d_gene: .; abundance: .; v_gene: TRBV4-2; j_gene: TRBJ2-5; CDR3aa: CASSHRLSSGETQYF; CDR3nt: TGTGCCAGCAGCCACCGTCTCTCCTCGGGGGAGACCCAGTACTTC
d_gene: TRBD1; abundance: .; v_gene: TRBV28; j_gene: TRBJ1-2; CDR3aa: CASSPTDRAGGYTF; CDR3nt: TGTGCCAGCAGCCCAACCGACAGGGCAGGGGGCTACACCTTC
d_gene: TRBD2; abundance: .; v_gene: TRBV2; j_gene: TRBJ2-3; CDR3aa: CASSEASGSTDTQYF; CDR3nt: TGTGCCAGCAGTGAGGCTAGCGGGAGCACAGATACGCAGTATTTT
d_gene: .; abundance: few; v_gene: TRBV6-5; j_gene: TRBJ1-2; CDR3aa: CASRLLPETAYGYTF; CDR3nt: TGTGCCAGCAGGCTACTCCCCGAAACAGCCTATGGCTACACCTTC
d_gene: TRBD1; abundance: .; v_gene: TRBV28; j_gene: TRBJ2-3; CDR3aa: CASSFKDRGDTQYF; CDR3nt: TGTGCCAGCAGTTTCAAGGACAGGGGAGATACGCAGTATTTT
d_gene: TRBD1; abundance: .; v_gene: TRBV30; j_gene: TRBJ1-1; CDR3aa: CAWGPPDRDSTEAFF; CDR3nt: TGTGCCTGGGGACCCCCGGACAGGGATAGCACTGAAGCTTTCTTT
d_gene: TRBD2; abundance: .; v_gene: TRBV2; j_gene: TRBJ2-3; CDR3aa: CASSLLAGVGTDTQYF; CDR3nt: TGTGCCAGCAGTTTACTAGCGGGAGTAGGGACAGATACGCAGTATTTT
d_gene: .; abundance: .; v_gene: TRBV29-1; j_gene: TRBJ2-1; CDR3aa: CSGSSYNEQFF; CDR3nt: TGCAGCGGCAGCTCCTACAATGAGCAGTTCTTC
d_gene: .; abundance: once; v_gene: TRBV5-4; j_gene: TRBJ2-7; CDR3aa: CASSSPGQGVYEQYF; CDR3nt: TGTGCCAGCAGCTCACCGGGACAAGGGGTCTACGAGCAGTACTTC
d_gene: TRBD2; abundance: .; v_gene: TRBV6-5; j_gene: TRBJ2-1; CDR3aa: CASSSARPGLVNEQFF; CDR3nt: TGTGCCAGCAGTTCCGCGCGGCCGGGACTAGTTAATGAGCAGTTCTTC
d_gene: TRBD1; abundance: .; v_gene: TRBV2; j_gene: TRBJ1-3; CDR3aa: CASNRQGPGNTIYF; CDR3nt: TGTGCCAGCAATAGACAGGGCCCGGGAAACACCATATATTTT
d_gene: .; abundance: .; v_gene: TRBV7-9; j_gene: TRBJ2-3; CDR3aa: CASSLGQGRADTQYF; CDR3nt: TGTGCCAGCAGCTTAGGCCAGGGTCGGGCAGATACGCAGTATTTT